This entry lists 6 T cell receptor beta chains sequenced from one sample in a study of control samples from healthy donors and cancer patients. Sequenced by immunoSEQ multiplex PCR; TCRdb stores in-frame clones only, minus some. The table lists 120,000 to 150,000 clones, more than 85% of them singletons. Sequencing used blood. The source is a young man in good health.

The genes are TRBV28 and TRBJ1-2; maybe TRBD1 (5 bases). The length of the CDR3 is 11 residues. CDR1 is MDHEN, CDR2 SYDVKM, per germline. V was cut by 5 bases and J by 11 bases, with 12 bases left in between. Here the CDR3 DNA reads TGTGCCAGCAGTATGGGGCTAGGGTACACCTTC. Protein: CASSMGLGYTF.

The rearrangement uses TRBV6-5 and TRBJ1-6; D is possibly TRBD1 (5 bases). This CDR3 spans 16 amino acids. Per germline, CDR1 MNHEY and CDR2 SVGAGI. The V end was cut by 0 bases, the J end by 8 bases, with 14 bases between. The CDR3 region is CASSYSTPLRDSPLHF. Written as DNA, the CDR3 is TGTGCCAGCAGTTACTCGACCCCTCTCAGGGATTCACCCCTCCACTTT.

The rearrangement links TRBV11-2 to TRBJ1-2; no clear D. CDR1 and CDR2 from the germline V gene are SGHAT and FQNNGV. V was clipped by 2 bases and J by 1 base, with 5 bases between them. This CDR3 comprises 13 residues. The CDR3 sequence: CASSLRVNYGYTF. The DNA of the CDR3 is TGTGCCAGCAGCTTAAGGGTTAACTATGGCTACACCTTC.

The rearrangement joins TRBV7-6 to TRBJ1-3; D not certain. Germline CDR1 reads SGHVS; CDR2 reads FNYEAQ. Trimming shortened V by 1 base and J by 0 bases, and 7 bases separated the two germline ends. The CDR3 length is 15 residues. Here the CDR3 reads CASSLEGTSGNTIYF. The DNA for the CDR3 is TGTGCCAGCAGCTTAGAAGGCACCTCTGGAAACACCATATATTTT.

The gene calls are TRBV28 and TRBJ1-2; no definite D call. V lost 5 bases and J 3 bases, leaving 13 bases between the germline ends. CDR1 and CDR2 from the germline V gene are MDHEN and SYDVKM. The CDR3 is made up of 14 amino acids. CDR3 in DNA: TGTGCCAGCAGTGCCACCGACACCTACTATGGCTACACCTTC. Amino acid sequence: CASSATDTYYGYTF.

Worth noting for this clone: The same CDR3 is also encoded by other DNA sequences in this sample. The rearrangement joins TRBV18 to TRBJ1-1; 7 positions agree with TRBD1. V lost 7 bases and J lost 0; bases outside the gene matches: 8. Germline V CDR1 and CDR2: KGHSH, LQKENI. The CDR3 length is 15 residues. For the CDR3, the DNA is TGTGCCAGCTTACCGGGGACAGCGATGAACACTGAAGCTTTCTTT. It encodes CASLPGTAMNTEAFF.